The 3 T cell receptor beta chains below all came from one sample that was sequenced in a study of metastatic and nonmetastatic thyroid tumors. MiXCR was used by TCRdb to re-call the PCR reads. The profile shows 20,000 to 25,000 clones, around 15% of them singletons. Nobody among the patients had been given any treatment before thyroid surgery. Material: blood. The receptors come from a female donor with papillary thyroid cancer or a benign thyroid nodule (not recorded which). Some clones in this sample may be carry-over from other donors' samples.

This clone was counted many times. This chain joins TRBV6-1 and TRBJ2-5; TRBD1 aligns across 7 bases. The junction had 2 bases not matched to a gene; V was cut back by 0 bases and J by 1 base. The CDR3 sequence is 15 residues long. Germline values: CDR1 MNHNS, CDR2 SASEGT. CDR3 nucleotides: TGTGCCAGCAGTGAAGCTCCAGGGGGCCAAGAGACCCAGTACTTC. Protein: CASSEAPGGQETQYF.

This clone was recorded many times. The chain uses TRBV28 and TRBJ2-5; the D gene is possibly TRBD2 (6 bases). The length of the CDR3 is 13 residues. The germline gives CDR1 MDHEN, CDR2 SYDVKM. V shed 11 bases and J shed 0 bases, with 13 bases lying between them. Written as DNA, the CDR3 is TGTGCCGGGAGGCGAGGGTACCAAGAGACCCAGTACTTC. Its protein is CAGRRGYQETQYF.

This clone was seen many times. The chain joins TRBV10-3 to TRBJ2-1, with TRBD1 identical over 11 bases. The CDR3 contains 15 residues. In germline, CDR1 is ENHRY, CDR2 SYGVKD. With 4 bases clipped from V and 3 bases from J, the junction kept 2 bases outside the gene matches. CDR3 DNA: TGTGCCATCAGTGCGGGACAGGGGGTCTACAATGAGCAGTTCTTC. Translating gives CAISAGQGVYNEQFF.